Listed below are T cell receptor beta chains from one sample, sequenced in a study of blood T cell repertoires in COVID-19. Produced via immunoSEQ multiplex PCR; TCRdb's table is partial and in-frame only. The top ten clones hold 4.5% to 6% of a sample with around 250,000 clones, roughly four fifths of them seen once. The sequenced sample was PBMCs or T cells enriched from blood (not recorded which). The origin of the receptors is a man aged 40-50 years who had been exposed to COVID-19. Each CDR3 is given with its conserved first and last residue.

V gene: TRBV11-3; J gene: TRBJ2-7; CDR3 protein: CASSVGDRPPLEQYF
V gene: TRBV7-9; J gene: TRBJ1-6; CDR3 protein: CASSSGSSYNSPLHF
V gene: TRBV2; J gene: TRBJ1-2; CDR3 protein: CASSRGGSYNYGYTF
V gene: TRBV27; J gene: TRBJ1-2; CDR3 protein: CASSVDRGYGYTF
V gene: TRBV11-2; J gene: TRBJ2-1; CDR3 protein: CASSYRTSGISGEQFF
V gene: TRBV28; J gene: TRBJ1-2; CDR3 protein: CASNGGSTGYTF
V gene: TRBV12-5; J gene: TRBJ2-6; CDR3 protein: CASGPRGGKTGANVLTF
V gene: TRBV7-6; J gene: TRBJ1-1; CDR3 protein: CASSLWGQGNTEAFF
V gene: TRBV12-3/TRBV12-4; J gene: TRBJ2-1; CDR3 protein: CAIAVSSYNEQFF
V gene: TRBV14; J gene: TRBJ2-1; CDR3 protein: CASSQAGVGGYNEQFF
V gene: TRBV11-3; J gene: TRBJ2-1; CDR3 protein: CASSLVRVAGLDEQFF
V gene: TRBV10-3; J gene: TRBJ1-1; CDR3 protein: CAIRDGAAEAFF
V gene: TRBV30; J gene: TRBJ1-4; CDR3 protein: CAWSVDRGFEKLFF
V gene: TRBV24-1; J gene: TRBJ2-2; CDR3 protein: CATSDFYTDTGELFF
V gene: TRBV6-5; J gene: TRBJ2-7; CDR3 protein: CASSWWGSNEQYF
V gene: TRBV7-9; J gene: TRBJ2-7; CDR3 protein: CASSLGESGTSSYEQYF
V gene: TRBV6-5; J gene: TRBJ1-2; CDR3 protein: CASRQGHELYGYTF
V gene: TRBV18; J gene: TRBJ1-3; CDR3 protein: CASSERTDSGNTIYF
V gene: TRBV7-9; J gene: TRBJ2-7; CDR3 protein: CASSLGSGTSGYEQYF
V gene: TRBV19; J gene: TRBJ1-1; CDR3 protein: CASSTQGTEAFF
V gene: TRBV9; J gene: TRBJ1-1; CDR3 protein: CASSQGAGTEAFF
V gene: TRBV6-5; J gene: TRBJ1-4; CDR3 protein: CASSYSRDRGVKLFF